The 24 T cell receptor beta chains listed next were all sequenced from one sample in a study of blood T cell repertoires in COVID-19. Libraries were prepared by immunoSEQ multiplex PCR; TCRdb keeps only in-frame clonotypes and omits some of them. The sample has about 150,000 clones; nearly 80% are singletons. The material sequenced was peripheral blood. The receptor source for this set is a man older than 75 with acute or convalescent COVID-19.

The rearrangement links TRBV10-2 to TRBJ2-5; D perhaps matches TRBD2 (7 bases). This CDR3 has 12 residues. The V end lost 5 bases, the J end lost 5 bases, and 9 bases lay between the germline ends. CDR1 and CDR2 from the germline V gene are WSHSY and SAAADI. CDR3 loop: CASSKGGETQYF. The CDR3 DNA sequence: TGCGCCAGCAGTAAGGGGGGGGAGACCCAGTACTTC.

The chain joins TRBV19 to TRBJ1-1; possibly TRBD1 for D (5 bases). The V end was cut by 1 base, the J end by 5 bases, with 11 bases between. CDR3 length: 14 residues. Germline CDR1 LNHDA, CDR2 SQIVND (reference sequence). The CDR3 coding sequence is TGTGCCAGTAGTATAGCGGGGGTACTTACTGAAGCTTTCTTT. It translates to CASSIAGVLTEAFF.

This clone was counted a few times. V usage is TRBV18 and J usage is TRBJ2-1, with TRBD2 as a possible D gene (5 bases). The CDR3 is 16 amino acids. Germline CDR1 reads KGHSH; CDR2 reads LQKENI. V lost 2 bases and J 9 bases, leaving 20 bases between the germline ends. In DNA form, the CDR3 reads TGTGCCAGCTCACCAACTGGAGGAATGGGGTCGACTGAGCAGTTCTTC. Its translation is CASSPTGGMGSTEQFF.

The chain links TRBV3-1 (or the pseudogene TRBV3-2) to TRBJ2-5, with 7 bases aligning to TRBD2. Germline CDR1 is LGHDT and CDR2 is YNNKEL (reference sequence). The CDR3 contains 14 residues. The trim removed 8 bases at V and 4 bases at J, leaving 10 bases unmatched. The DNA for the CDR3 is TGTGCCAGCTGGGAGCGGGGTTTGGTAGAGACCCAGTACTTC. The encoded protein is CASWERGLVETQYF.

V is TRBV5-1 and J is TRBJ1-1; tentative D call: TRBD1 (5 bases). CDR1 and CDR2 (germline): SGHRS, YFSETQ. Trimming removed 4 bases at V and 5 bases at J, with 15 bases between. The CDR3 runs 14 residues. The CDR3 region has the DNA TGCGCCAGCAGCCTGACAGTGTTGGAGACTGAAGCTTTCTTT. Protein: CASSLTVLETEAFF.

For the CDR3, the DNA is TGTGCCAGCAGCGCCGGGGACTATGGCTACACCTTC. Protein product: CASSAGDYGYTF. This sequence joins TRBV3-1 (or the pseudogene TRBV3-2) and TRBJ1-2; no clear D. CDR3 size: 12 residues. CDR1 LGHDT and CDR2 YNNKEL come from the germline V gene (reference sequence). The ends were cut back, 5 bases at V and 3 bases at J, with 7 bases in the middle.

This clone has only a few counts. The CDR3 protein is CASSQDPGPISNQPQHF. The CDR3 DNA sequence: TGCGCCAGCAGCCAAGACCCAGGGCCCATTAGCAATCAGCCCCAGCATTTT. The chain couples TRBV4-3 to TRBJ1-5; D perhaps matches TRBD1 (5 bases). V was cut by 0 bases and J by 0 bases, with 12 bases left in between. CDR3 size: 17 residues. Germline V gene sequence: CDR1 LGHNA, CDR2 YSLEER.

The J gene is TRBJ2-3, the V gene TRBV5-1; TRBD1 aligns across 7 bases. This CDR3 is built from 15 residues. V lost 4 bases, J lost 6 bases, and 11 bases stayed unmatched. Germline values: CDR1 SGHRS, CDR2 YFSETQ. The DNA of the CDR3 is TGCGCCAGCAGCCTACAGGGGTCCTACAGTGATACGCAGTATTTT. Amino acid sequence: CASSLQGSYSDTQYF.

The gene calls are TRBV5-1 and TRBJ2-3, with 8 bases aligning to TRBD1. Germline values: CDR1 SGHRS, CDR2 YFSETQ. With V trimmed by 0 bases and J by 5 bases, 5 bases remained unmatched. The CDR3 contains 15 residues. CDR3 protein: CASSLATGDQDTQYF. DNA for the CDR3: TGCGCCAGCAGCTTGGCGACAGGGGATCAAGATACGCAGTATTTT.

The DNA for the CDR3 is TGTGCCACCAGTGATCTCCGTGTGAATGAGCAGTTCTTC. Translated, it gives CATSDLRVNEQFF. V usage is TRBV24-1 and J usage is TRBJ2-1; no clear D gene. Trimming shortened V by 3 bases and J by 7 bases, and 9 bases separated the two germline ends. The CDR3 sequence is 13 residues long. The germline gives CDR1 KGHDR, CDR2 SFDVKD.

CDR3 sequence reads: CASSYVGGPHYNEQFF. CDR3 DNA: TGTGCCAGCAGTTACGTAGGGGGCCCCCACTACAATGAGCAGTTCTTC. The V gene is TRBV6-5, the J gene TRBJ2-1; 7 nucleotides match TRBD1. With V trimmed by 2 bases and J by 3 bases, 7 bases remained unmatched. Germline V gives CDR1 MNHEY, CDR2 SVGAGI. There are 16 residues in the CDR3.

The V gene is TRBV19, the J gene TRBJ2-2; D is possibly TRBD1 (5 bases). Deletions cut 8 bases from V and 4 bases from J, with 14 bases between. Germline V lookup: CDR1 LNHDA, CDR2 SQIVND (reference sequence). The CDR3 runs to 14 residues. As DNA, the CDR3 is TGTGCCAGTGGTTGGGGCAGCTTCACCGGGGAGCTGTTTTTT. Its protein product is CASGWGSFTGELFF.

This clone showed up just a few times. This rearrangement joins TRBV6-1 to TRBJ1-4; D is unresolved. The CDR3 is 16 residues long. The germline V and J ends were trimmed by 2 bases and 6 bases, with 16 bases remaining between them. Germline V gene data show CDR1 as MNHNS and CDR2 as SASEGT. For the CDR3, the DNA is TGTGCCAGCAGTGAACTAAGGAGGGCGTATGATGAAAAACTGTTTTTT. It codes for CASSELRRAYDEKLFF.

This rearrangement joins TRBV5-4 to TRBJ2-3; 10 bases fit TRBD2. The CDR3 extends over 16 amino acids. V was clipped by 2 bases and J by 3 bases; unmatched bases: 6. Germline values: CDR1 SGHNT, CDR2 YYREEE (reference sequence). CDR3 nucleotide sequence: TGTGCCAGCAGCTTAACCCTAGCGGGGGAGACAGATACGCAGTATTTT. It specifies CASSLTLAGETDTQYF.

This clone was seen a few times. The V and J genes are TRBV14 and TRBJ1-2; D unresolved. This CDR3 region has 13 residues. From germline, CDR1 is SGHDN and CDR2 FVKESK. Trimming stripped 1 base from V and 5 bases from J, with 8 bases between. DNA for the CDR3: TGTGCCAGCAGCCAAGGGGCTTGGTATGGCTACACCTTC. Amino acids: CASSQGAWYGYTF.

The V gene is TRBV30, the J gene TRBJ1-1; D ambiguous. V was pared by 1 base and J by 0 bases, with 9 bases between. Germline-derived CDR1 and CDR2 are GTSNPN and SVGIG (reference sequence). This CDR3 region has 14 residues. DNA for the CDR3: TGTGCCTGGAGTGCCAACCAGGTGAACACTGAAGCTTTCTTT. It codes for CAWSANQVNTEAFF.

The chain links TRBV28 to TRBJ1-5, with 10 bases identical to TRBD1. This CDR3 spans 19 amino acids. The V segment lost 5 bases and the J segment 2 bases; nucleotides outside the gene matches: 15. The germline V gene has CDR1 MDHEN and CDR2 SYDVKM. DNA of the CDR3: TGTGCCAGCAGTCCGTCCCCAATGACAGGGGGCTGGGGCAATCAGCCCCAGCATTTT. Amino acids: CASSPSPMTGGWGNQPQHF.

The chain carries TRBV21-1 and TRBJ1-2. TRBV21-1 is a listed pseudogene. The CDR3 contains 16 residues. CDR3 protein: CASSHRPRGTNYGYTF. The DNA for the CDR3 is TGTGCCAGCAGCCATCGACCCCGGGGGACTAACTATGGCTACACCTTC.

This clone occurred a few times. The chain recombines TRBV3-1 (or the pseudogene TRBV3-2) with TRBJ2-7, with a weak D call TRBD2 (6 bases). From germline, CDR1 is LGHDT and CDR2 YNNKEL (reference sequence). The germline V and J ends were trimmed by 1 base and 3 bases, with 7 bases remaining between them. This CDR3 has 13 residues. CDR3: CASSQVSGYEQYF. In DNA form, the CDR3 reads TGTGCCAGCAGCCAAGTTAGCGGCTACGAGCAGTACTTC.

The J gene is TRBJ1-6, the V gene TRBV18; D is unresolved. Trimming took 5 bases from V and 9 from J, leaving 17 bases between them. CDR3 length equals 15 residues. Germline lookup yields CDR1 KGHSH and CDR2 LQKENI. CDR3 amino acids: CASSEEVSIGSPLHF. The CDR3 coding sequence is TGTGCCAGCTCAGAAGAGGTGTCTATAGGTTCACCCCTCCACTTT.

The rearrangement uses TRBV28 and TRBJ2-2; 9 bases fit TRBD1. This CDR3 is 14 amino acids long. V was clipped by 7 bases and J by 7 bases; unmatched bases: 7. Germline V gene data show CDR1 as MDHEN and CDR2 as SYDVKM. CDR3 in amino acids: CASTPTGGGGELFF. The CDR3 DNA reads TGTGCCAGCACCCCGACAGGGGGGGGCGGGGAGCTGTTTTTT.

The chain links TRBV4-2 to TRBJ1-2, with D unresolved. The CDR3 covers 14 residues. Germline V gene sequence: CDR1 LGHNA, CDR2 YNFKEQ. The V end was cut by 1 base, the J end by 7 bases, with 13 bases between. The CDR3 nucleotides read TGTGCCAGCAGCCAAGCGGTAGAACTTGCTGGCTACACCTTC. Its protein product is CASSQAVELAGYTF.

The chain combines TRBV2 with TRBJ2-1, with 7 bases matching TRBD2. This CDR3 contains 12 residues. With V trimmed by 4 bases and J by 13 bases, 7 bases remained unmatched. Germline V CDR1 and CDR2: SNHLY, FYNNEI. The CDR3 DNA reads as TGTGCCAGCAGTGGGGACTACAGGTACCAGTTCTTC. Translation: CASSGDYRYQFF.

The rearrangement uses TRBV4-3 and TRBJ2-7; possibly TRBD2 for D (5 bases). This CDR3 spans 15 amino acids. CDR1 and CDR2 (germline): LGHNA, YSLEER. With 0 bases removed from V and 0 bases from J, the gap between germline ends came to 9 bases. CDR3 in amino acids: CASSQDAGDSYEQYF. The CDR3 nucleotides read TGCGCCAGCAGCCAAGATGCCGGGGACTCCTACGAGCAGTACTTC.